This TCR beta chain came from a study of T cell responses to AZD1222 COVID-19 vaccine. This CDR3 is 14 amino acids long. Germline CDR1 and CDR2: SGHDT and YYEEEE. V was cut by 2 bases and J by 5 bases, with 13 bases left in between. Assay: immunoSEQ multiplex PCR; the TCRdb copy retains only in-frame clones and omits some. The data hold 100,000 to 120,000 clones, with about 87% observed a single time. This receptor was obtained from an adult in good health. Material: peripheral blood, obtained on day 0 of AZD1222 vaccination. The chain couples TRBV5-6 to TRBJ2-5, with D possibly called TRBD1 or TRBD2 (7 bases each). CDR3 region: CASSFRQGGETQYF. As DNA, the CDR3 is TGTGCCAGCAGCTTTCGACAGGGAGGGGAGACCCAGTACTTC. Complete variable domain (other parts from reference TRBV5-6 and TRBJ2-5): DAGVTQSPTHLIKTRGQQVTLRCSPKSGHDTVSWYQQALGQGPQFIFQYYEEEERQRGNFPDRFSGHQFPNYSSELNVNALLLGDSALYLCASSFRQGGETQYFGPGTRLLVL.